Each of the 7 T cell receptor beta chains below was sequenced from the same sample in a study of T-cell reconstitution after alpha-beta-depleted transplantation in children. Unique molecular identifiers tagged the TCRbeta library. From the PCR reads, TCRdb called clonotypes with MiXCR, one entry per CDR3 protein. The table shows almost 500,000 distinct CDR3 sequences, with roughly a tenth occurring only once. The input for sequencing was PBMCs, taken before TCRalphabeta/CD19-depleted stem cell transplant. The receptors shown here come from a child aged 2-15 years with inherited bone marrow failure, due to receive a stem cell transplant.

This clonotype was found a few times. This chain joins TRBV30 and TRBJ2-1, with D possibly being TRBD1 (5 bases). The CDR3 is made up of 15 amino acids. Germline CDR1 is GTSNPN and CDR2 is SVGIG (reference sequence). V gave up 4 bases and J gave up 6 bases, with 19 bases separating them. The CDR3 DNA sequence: TGTGCCTGGAACCCCGGTCCGGTCAGGGTCAATGAGCAGTTCTTC. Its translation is CAWNPGPVRVNEQFF.

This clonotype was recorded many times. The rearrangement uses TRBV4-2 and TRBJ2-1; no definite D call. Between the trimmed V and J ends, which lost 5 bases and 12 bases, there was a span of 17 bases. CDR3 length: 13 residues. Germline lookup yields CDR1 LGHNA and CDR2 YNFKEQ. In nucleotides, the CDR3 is TGTGCCAGCAGCAATCGGCCTCTCGGAGTGCAGTTCTTC. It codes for CASSNRPLGVQFF.

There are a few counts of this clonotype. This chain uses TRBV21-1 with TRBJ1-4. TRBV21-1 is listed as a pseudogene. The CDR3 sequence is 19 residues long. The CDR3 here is CASSKDTVGRVATNEKLFF. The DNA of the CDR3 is TGTGCCAGCAGCAAAGATACGGTGGGCAGGGTTGCAACTAATGAAAAACTGTTTTTT.

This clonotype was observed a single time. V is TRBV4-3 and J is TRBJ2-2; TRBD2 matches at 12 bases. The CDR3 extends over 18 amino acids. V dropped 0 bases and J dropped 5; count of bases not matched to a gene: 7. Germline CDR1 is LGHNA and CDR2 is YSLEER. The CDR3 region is CASSQESWTSGVTGELFF. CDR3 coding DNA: TGCGCCAGCAGCCAAGAAAGTTGGACTAGCGGGGTAACCGGGGAGCTGTTTTTT.

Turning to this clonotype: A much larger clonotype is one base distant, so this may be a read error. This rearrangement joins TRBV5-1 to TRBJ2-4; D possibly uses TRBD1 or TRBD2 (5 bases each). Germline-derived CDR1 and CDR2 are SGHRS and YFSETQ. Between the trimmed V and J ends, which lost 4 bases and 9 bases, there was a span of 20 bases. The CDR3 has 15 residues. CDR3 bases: TGCGCCAGCAGCCCCCCCCGGGACGCTAACCTCATTCAGTACTTC. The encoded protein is CASSPPRDANLIQYF. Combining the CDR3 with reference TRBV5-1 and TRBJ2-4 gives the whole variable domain KAGVTQTPRYLIKTRGQQVTLSCSPISGHRSVSWYQQTPGQGLQFLFEYFSETQRNKGNFPGRFSGRQFSNSRSEMNVSTLELGDSALYLCASSPPRDANLIQYFGAGTRLSVL.

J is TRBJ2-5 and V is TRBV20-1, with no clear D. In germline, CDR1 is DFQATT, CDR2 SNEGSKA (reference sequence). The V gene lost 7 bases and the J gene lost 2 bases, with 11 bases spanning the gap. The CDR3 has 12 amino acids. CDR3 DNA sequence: TGCAGTGGTCTTTTCCAACAAGAGACCCAGTACTTC. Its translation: CSGLFQQETQYF.

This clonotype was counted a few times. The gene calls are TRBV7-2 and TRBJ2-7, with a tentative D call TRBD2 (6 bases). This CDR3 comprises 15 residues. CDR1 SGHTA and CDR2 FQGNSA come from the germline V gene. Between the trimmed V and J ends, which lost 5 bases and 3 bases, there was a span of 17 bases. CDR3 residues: CASSPLPDYLYEQYF. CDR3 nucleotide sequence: TGTGCCAGCAGCCCTCTACCGGACTACCTCTACGAGCAGTACTTC.